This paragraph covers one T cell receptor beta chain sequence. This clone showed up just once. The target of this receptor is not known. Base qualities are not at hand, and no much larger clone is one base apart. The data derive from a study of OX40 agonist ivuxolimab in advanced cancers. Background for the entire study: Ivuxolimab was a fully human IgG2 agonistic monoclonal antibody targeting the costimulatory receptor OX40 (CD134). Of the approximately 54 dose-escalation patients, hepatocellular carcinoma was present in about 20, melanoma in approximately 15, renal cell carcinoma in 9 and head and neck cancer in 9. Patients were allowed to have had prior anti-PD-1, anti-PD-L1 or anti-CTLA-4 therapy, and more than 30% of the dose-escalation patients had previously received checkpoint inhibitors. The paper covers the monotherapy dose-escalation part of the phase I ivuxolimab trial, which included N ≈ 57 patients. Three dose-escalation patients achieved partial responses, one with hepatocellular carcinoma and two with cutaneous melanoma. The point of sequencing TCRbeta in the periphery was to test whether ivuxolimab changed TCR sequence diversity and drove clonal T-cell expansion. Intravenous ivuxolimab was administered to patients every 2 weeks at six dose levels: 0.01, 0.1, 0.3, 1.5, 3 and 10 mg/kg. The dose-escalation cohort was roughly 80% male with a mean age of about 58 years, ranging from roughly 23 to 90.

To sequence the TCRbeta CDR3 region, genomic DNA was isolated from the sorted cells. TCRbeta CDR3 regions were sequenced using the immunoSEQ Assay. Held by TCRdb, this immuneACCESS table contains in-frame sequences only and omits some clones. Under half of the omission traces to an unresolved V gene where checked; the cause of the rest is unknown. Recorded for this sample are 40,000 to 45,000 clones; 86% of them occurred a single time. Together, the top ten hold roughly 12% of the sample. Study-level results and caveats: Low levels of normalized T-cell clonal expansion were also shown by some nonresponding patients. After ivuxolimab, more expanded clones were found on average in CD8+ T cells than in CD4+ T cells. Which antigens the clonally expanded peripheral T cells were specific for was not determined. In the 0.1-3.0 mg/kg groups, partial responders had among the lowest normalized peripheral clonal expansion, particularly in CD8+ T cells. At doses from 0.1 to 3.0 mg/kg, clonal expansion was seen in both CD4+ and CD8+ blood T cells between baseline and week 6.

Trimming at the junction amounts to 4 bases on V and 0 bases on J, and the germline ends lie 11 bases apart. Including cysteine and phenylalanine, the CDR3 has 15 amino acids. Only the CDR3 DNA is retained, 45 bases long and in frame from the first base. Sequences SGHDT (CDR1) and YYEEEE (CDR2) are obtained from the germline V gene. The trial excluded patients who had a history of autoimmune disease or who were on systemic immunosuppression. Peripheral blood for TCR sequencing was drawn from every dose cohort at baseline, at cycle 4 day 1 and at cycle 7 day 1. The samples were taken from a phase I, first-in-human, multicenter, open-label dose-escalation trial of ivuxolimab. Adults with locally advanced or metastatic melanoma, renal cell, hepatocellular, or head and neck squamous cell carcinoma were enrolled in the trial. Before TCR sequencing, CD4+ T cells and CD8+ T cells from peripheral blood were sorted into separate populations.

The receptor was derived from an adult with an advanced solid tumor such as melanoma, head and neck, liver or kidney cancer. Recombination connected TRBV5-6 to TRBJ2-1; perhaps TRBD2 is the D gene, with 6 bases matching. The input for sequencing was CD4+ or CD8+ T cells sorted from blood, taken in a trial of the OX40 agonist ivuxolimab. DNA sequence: TGTGCCAGCAGCCCTTGGGGGGTCTCCTACAATGAGCAGTTCTTC. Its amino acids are CASSPWGVSYNEQFF.